The 8 T cell receptor beta chains below come from one sample, sequenced in a study of blood T cell repertoires in COVID-19. Generated by immunoSEQ multiplex PCR, the TCRdb table keeps only in-frame clones and is missing some. The sample has around 470,000 clones; about 91% are singletons. The specimen was peripheral blood. The receptors were sampled from a man aged 18 to 29 with COVID-19, enrolled during active disease.

The chain combines TRBV18 with TRBJ1-2; 8 nucleotides align to TRBD1. The junction had 4 bases not matched to a gene; V was cut back by 3 bases and J by 4 bases. The germline gives CDR1 KGHSH, CDR2 LQKENI. The CDR3 runs to 14 residues. In DNA form, the CDR3 reads TGTGCCAGCTCACCGGGACAGGACCCCTATGGCTACACCTTC. Protein sequence: CASSPGQDPYGYTF. The full variable domain, with the rest looked up from reference TRBV18 and TRBJ1-2, is NAGVMQNPRHLVRRRGQEARLRCSPMKGHSHVYWYRQLPEEGLKFMVYLQKENIIDESGMPKERFSAEFPKEGPSILRIQQVVRGDSAAYFCASSPGQDPYGYTFGSGTRLTVV.

The chain combines TRBV19 with TRBJ2-6; 11 bases line up with TRBD1. Per germline, CDR1 LNHDA and CDR2 SQIVND (reference sequence). After removal of 7 bases from V and 2 bases from J, the junction contained 4 bases not matched to a gene. This CDR3 has 16 residues. The CDR3 coding sequence is TGTGCCAGTACGGGACAGGGGGTAACTGGGGCCAACGTCCTGACTTTC. This encodes CASTGQGVTGANVLTF. Full variable domain (outside the CDR3, taken from reference TRBV19 and TRBJ2-6): DGGITQSPKYLFRKEGQNVTLSCEQNLNHDAMYWYRQDPGQGLRLIYYSQIVNDFQKGDIAEGYSVSREKKESFPLTVTSAQKNPTAFYLCASTGQGVTGANVLTFGAGSRLTVL.

The V call is TRBV19, the J call TRBJ2-3; D might be TRBD1 (5 bases). Germline CDR1 and CDR2: LNHDA and SQIVND (reference sequence). The CDR3 contains 14 residues. V was pared by 9 bases and J by 0 bases, with 13 bases between. CDR3 in amino acids: CASRTHGSTDTQYF. For the CDR3, the DNA is TGTGCCAGCAGGACACATGGAAGCACAGATACGCAGTATTTT.

This chain uses TRBV6-5 with TRBJ1-1; tentatively, D is TRBD1 (5 bases). Germline lookup yields CDR1 MNHEY and CDR2 SVGAGI. The CDR3 spans 15 residues. V lost 0 bases, J lost 1 base, and 9 bases lay in between. The DNA for the CDR3 is TGTGCCAGCAGTTACTCAGGACAACCGAACACTGAAGCTTTCTTT. It codes for CASSYSGQPNTEAFF.

DNA of the CDR3: TGTGCCAGCAGAATACCGCAGGGCTATAATGAAAAACTGTTTTTT. It specifies CASRIPQGYNEKLFF. This chain links TRBV27 with TRBJ1-4, with D possibly being TRBD1 (5 bases). The V gene lost 6 bases and the J gene lost 4 bases, with 15 bases spanning the gap. The CDR3 has 15 amino acids. The germline gives CDR1 MNHEY, CDR2 SMNVEV (reference sequence).

The CDR3 spells CAWSDTGTFGYTF. The CDR3 nucleotides read TGTGCCTGGAGTGATACAGGGACGTTTGGCTACACCTTC. The chain couples TRBV30 to TRBJ1-2; a possible D gene is TRBD1 (6 bases). This CDR3 spans 13 amino acids. CDR1 is GTSNPN, CDR2 SVGIG, per germline (reference sequence). With 1 base removed from V and 7 bases from J, the gap between germline ends came to 13 bases.

The rearrangement joins TRBV10-3 to TRBJ2-7; TRBD1 might be the D (6 bases). Germline CDR1 reads ENHRY; CDR2 reads SYGVKD. The CDR3 is 14 amino acids. The V end was cut by 6 bases, the J end by 3 bases, with 15 bases between. The CDR3 sequence is CAISGDKRGYEQYF. CDR3 coding DNA: TGTGCCATCAGCGGGGACAAAAGGGGCTACGAGCAGTACTTC.

The chain recombines TRBV3-1 (or the pseudogene TRBV3-2) with TRBJ1-5, with D unclear. V was clipped by 4 bases and J by 6 bases, with 13 bases between them. Looked up from germline, CDR1 is LGHDT and CDR2 is YNNKEL (reference sequence). CDR3 length equals 14 residues. This CDR3 is CASSRRLSAQPQHF. In nucleotides, the CDR3 is TGTGCCAGCAGCCGCCGACTGTCTGCTCAGCCCCAGCATTTT.